Following are 24 T cell receptor beta chains from one sample sequenced in a study of a mutant IDH1 vaccine in newly diagnosed glioma. These receptors are not linked to any known antigen. Produced via immunoSEQ multiplex PCR; TCRdb's table is partial and in-frame only. The sample carries about 94,000 clones, roughly 90% recorded once. Documented time point: week 47, end of study. It was 300 ug of mutant IDH1 20-mer peptide that made up each vaccine dose, given with topical imiquimod. Sequencing was performed on PBMCs, taken from a glioma patient whose treatment included an IDH1 peptide vaccine. Receptor source: a woman aged 50 to 65 with glioma.

The rearrangement joins TRBV7-9 to TRBJ1-2, with D hard to call. The length of the CDR3 is 11 residues. Germline V gene data show CDR1 as SEHNR and CDR2 as FQNEAQ (reference sequence). Between the trimmed V and J ends, which lost 5 bases and 13 bases, there was a span of 14 bases. The CDR3 nucleotides read TGTGCCAGCAGCCGGTCGGAGTGGGGCACCTTC. Protein sequence: CASSRSEWGTF.

V and J are TRBV27 and TRBJ2-6, with a weak D call TRBD2 (6 bases). Germline-derived CDR1 and CDR2 are MNHEY and SMNVEV (reference sequence). This CDR3 region has 17 residues. Trimming shortened V by 5 bases and J by 0 bases, and 14 bases separated the two germline ends. DNA for the CDR3: TGTGCCAGCAGTGTAGAGGGAGGTTACTCTGGGGCCAACGTCCTGACTTTC. Translation gives CASSVEGGYSGANVLTF.

The chain carries TRBV2 and TRBJ2-5, with 12 positions matching TRBD1. Gene TRBJ2-7 matches the end of the DNA better, so the J call may be wrong. From germline, CDR1 is SNHLY and CDR2 FYNNEI. This CDR3 spans 14 amino acids. The CDR3 here is CASRRDRGPYEQYF. CDR3 in DNA: TGTGCCAGCAGAAGGGACAGGGGGCCCTACGAGCAGTACTTC.

The chain is built from TRBV5-8 and TRBJ2-3, with D uncertain. V was shortened by 0 bases and J by 2 bases, with 22 bases between the two germline ends. Germline assignment: CDR1 SGHTS and CDR2 YDEGEE. The CDR3 sequence is 19 residues long. CDR3 DNA sequence: TGTGCCAGCAGCTTGGGTCTTGGGCGGCCCATCATCCACACAGATACGCAGTATTTT. Its translation is CASSLGLGRPIIHTDTQYF.

The V and J genes are TRBV7-9 and TRBJ2-3; D gene ambiguous. Trimming cost V 4 bases and J 2 bases, with 16 bases left between them. Germline CDR1 is SEHNR and CDR2 is FQNEAQ (reference sequence). The CDR3 runs to 16 residues. CDR3 loop: CASSSGGVRTTDTQYF. The CDR3 DNA reads TGTGCCAGCAGCTCGGGCGGAGTGCGGACCACAGATACGCAGTATTTT.

This chain uses TRBV7-9 with TRBJ1-4; no clear D. The ends were cut back, 8 bases at V and 7 bases at J, with 14 bases in the middle. Germline CDR1 and CDR2: SEHNR and FQNEAQ (reference sequence). This CDR3 contains 13 residues. CDR3 DNA sequence: TGTGCCAGCGGTACGAGACGTAGTGAAAAACTGTTTTTT. Translating gives CASGTRRSEKLFF.

The V gene is TRBV14, the J gene TRBJ2-5, with a tentative D call TRBD2 (5 bases). Germline values: CDR1 SGHDN, CDR2 FVKESK. V was shortened by 2 bases and J by 11 bases, with 18 bases between the two germline ends. The CDR3 length is 14 residues. In nucleotides, the CDR3 is TGTGCCAGCAGCCAACCCTACCTTTCTGGGGAGCAGTACTTC. It specifies CASSQPYLSGEQYF.

The chain couples TRBV30 to TRBJ2-1; D may be TRBD1 or TRBD2 (5 bases each). This CDR3 comprises 11 residues. The V gene's germline CDR1 is GTSNPN and CDR2 SVGIG (reference sequence). The V and J ends lost 3 bases and 9 bases respectively, with 9 bases between them. CDR3 sequence (DNA): TGTGCCTGGAGCCCTGGGGGTGAGCAGTTCTTC. It translates to CAWSPGGEQFF.

The chain couples TRBV6-5 to TRBJ1-2; D possibly corresponds to TRBD1 (5 bases). CDR1 MNHEY and CDR2 SVGAGI come from the germline V gene. This CDR3 region has 13 residues. For the CDR3, the DNA is TGTGCTACAAGCCGGGCAGGGAACTATGGCTACACCTTC. Residues: CATSRAGNYGYTF.

Only one count was recorded for this clone. The chain links TRBV6-6 to TRBJ1-4; D might be TRBD1 (6 bases). Per the germline V gene, CDR1 is MNHNY and CDR2 is SVGAGI (reference sequence). The V end lost 4 bases, the J end lost 5 bases, and 11 bases lay between the germline ends. The CDR3 extends over 14 amino acids. CDR3 residues: CASSLGGNNEKLFF. Here the CDR3 DNA reads TGTGCCAGCAGTTTGGGGGGCAACAATGAAAAACTGTTTTTT.

The chain employs TRBV10-1 and TRBJ2-7; D gene ambiguous. V was clipped by 3 bases and J by 0 bases, with 0 bases between them. Germline loops: CDR1 WNHNN, CDR2 SYGVQD (reference sequence). The CDR3 covers 11 residues. CDR3 region: CASSDSYEQYF. The CDR3 DNA follows: TGCGCCAGCAGTGACTCCTACGAGCAGTACTTC.

V gene TRBV6-1 combines with J gene TRBJ2-7; D call uncertain. The CDR3 sequence is 14 residues long. CDR1 is MNHNS and CDR2 is SASEGT in the germline V gene. V was shortened by 11 bases and J by 0 bases, with 17 bases between the two germline ends. The CDR3, as DNA: TGTGCCGGGAAGTCCCTTCCGACCTCCTACGAGCAGTACTTC. Translating it yields CAGKSLPTSYEQYF.

The rearrangement uses TRBV6-5 and TRBJ2-5, with D possibly matching TRBD1 (7 bases). With 5 bases removed from V and 5 bases from J, the gap between germline ends came to 15 bases. The CDR3 spans 14 residues. Germline lookup yields CDR1 MNHEY and CDR2 SVGAGI. The CDR3 bases are TGTGCCAGCAGTCCCCCAGGGGGGTGGGAGACCCAGTACTTC. Its translation: CASSPPGGWETQYF.

V gene TRBV27 combines with J gene TRBJ2-7; the match to TRBD2 covers 9 bases. The CDR3 extends over 16 amino acids. From germline, CDR1 is MNHEY and CDR2 SMNVEV (reference sequence). The V gene end was trimmed by 5 bases and the J gene end by 5 bases; junction bases not matched to a gene: 13. In nucleotides, the CDR3 is TGTGCCAGCAGTCCAAGTAGCGGGAGCTTTATACACGAGCAGTACTTC. This gives the protein CASSPSSGSFIHEQYF.

This clone has more than one count but fewer than ten. The chain is built from TRBV6-5 and TRBJ2-1, with 8 bases aligning to TRBD1. After removal of 6 bases from V and 4 bases from J, the junction contained 8 bases not matched to a gene. Germline CDR1 is MNHEY and CDR2 is SVGAGI. This CDR3 contains 15 residues. The CDR3, as DNA: TGTGCCAGCAGGACAGGGGAATTTGGGTACAATGAGCAGTTCTTC. It codes for CASRTGEFGYNEQFF.

CDR3 in DNA: TGTGCCAGCAGCTCAGACAGCTGGAATCAGCCCCAGCATTTT. Protein sequence: CASSSDSWNQPQHF. The genes are TRBV7-2 and TRBJ1-5, with D possibly being TRBD1 (5 bases). V was pared by 4 bases and J by 4 bases, with 11 bases between. CDR3 length: 14 amino acids. Germline CDR1 SGHTA, CDR2 FQGNSA. The variable domain in full, completed from reference TRBV7-2 and TRBJ1-5, reads GAGVSQSPSNKVTEKGKDVELRCDPISGHTALYWYRQSLGQGLEFLIYFQGNSAPDKSGLPSDRFSAERTGGSVSTLTIQRTQQEDSAVYLCASSSDSWNQPQHFGDGTRLSIL.

This CDR3 reads CASTPEMGTGELFF. The CDR3 DNA follows: TGTGCCAGCACCCCTGAAATGGGCACCGGGGAGCTGTTTTTT. The chain links TRBV6-1 to TRBJ2-2; D unclear. The CDR3 totals 14 residues. The ends were cut back, 7 bases at V and 4 bases at J, with 13 bases in the middle. CDR1 and CDR2 (germline): MNHNS, SASEGT.

The chain links TRBV9 to TRBJ2-1, with 7 bases matching TRBD2. CDR3 length: 18 amino acids. J lost 9 bases, V lost 0 bases, and 18 bases had no gene match. Germline-derived CDR1 and CDR2 are SGDLS and YYNGEE. The CDR3 DNA reads as TGTGCCAGCAGCGTAGCCTTGGAGGGAGGGCTTAGCCCCAGTGAGCAGTTCTTC. It specifies CASSVALEGGLSPSEQFF.

The chain carries TRBV29-1 and TRBJ2-1; no definite D call. Trimming pared 0 bases from V and 7 bases from J, leaving 13 bases between. From germline, CDR1 is SQVTM and CDR2 ANQGSEA. The length of the CDR3 is 14 residues. The CDR3 nucleotides are TGCAGCGTTGAAGATGGAACGGTTTTGAATGAGCAGTTCTTC. Protein: CSVEDGTVLNEQFF.

The chain recombines TRBV19 with TRBJ2-4, with D possibly TRBD1 on 6 matching bases. The V end was cut by 2 bases, the J end by 0 bases, with 11 bases between. The germline V gene encodes CDR1 LNHDA and CDR2 SQIVND (reference sequence). This CDR3 spans 16 amino acids. CDR3 in DNA: TGTGCCAGTAGTATATTGACAGGTCTAGCCAAAAACATTCAGTACTTC. Its translation: CASSILTGLAKNIQYF.

This sequence joins TRBV11-2 and TRBJ2-7, with TRBD2 matching 16 bases. The V gene's germline CDR1 is SGHAT and CDR2 FQNNGV. V lost 3 bases, J lost 0 bases, and 2 bases stayed unmatched. CDR3 length: 17 residues. The chain's CDR3 is CASSLGLAGGSSYEQYF. The DNA for the CDR3 is TGTGCCAGCAGCTTGGGACTAGCGGGAGGGAGCTCCTACGAGCAGTACTTC.

This sequence joins TRBV7-2 and TRBJ1-6, with 9 bases aligning to TRBD1. The ends lost 3 bases at V and 6 bases at J; junction bases unmatched: 0. CDR1 is SGHTA, CDR2 FQGNSA, per germline. This CDR3 is 14 amino acids long. The CDR3 nucleotides read TGTGCCAGCAGCTTGGACAGGGGTAATTCACCCCTCCACTTT. Protein: CASSLDRGNSPLHF.

This chain joins TRBV19 and TRBJ1-2; tentative D call: TRBD1 (6 bases). The germline V and J ends were trimmed by 3 bases and 8 bases, with 13 bases remaining between them. Germline-derived CDR1 and CDR2 are LNHDA and SQIVND (reference sequence). The CDR3 is made up of 13 amino acids. The CDR3 spells CASSINREYGYTF. The CDR3 DNA sequence: TGTGCCAGTAGTATCAACAGGGAGTACGGCTACACCTTC.

Only a few counts were recorded for this clone. The gene calls are TRBV10-1 and TRBJ1-1; 7 bases match TRBD1. This CDR3 has 12 amino acids. Germline CDR1 and CDR2: WNHNN and SYGVQD (reference sequence). V lost 7 bases to trimming and J lost 5 bases; unmatched junction nucleotides: 4. The CDR3 sequence is CASIAGGTEAFF. The CDR3 bases are TGCGCCAGCATCGCAGGGGGAACTGAAGCTTTCTTT.